A single sample is the source of the 18 T cell receptor beta chains below, sequenced in a study of T cell changes during pregnancy in multiple sclerosis. Data came from immunoSEQ multiplex PCR; TCRdb stores just in-frame clones and leaves some out. The sample lists some 52,000 clones, 90% to 95% occurring once. This specimen was CD4+ T cells from peripheral blood mononuclear cells, taken before pregnancy. These receptors were collected from a female donor with multiple sclerosis, enrolled in a pregnancy study.

The CDR3 bases are TGTGCCAGTAGTGTACAGGGGGCGCAGGGGACCCAGTACTTC. Amino acids: CASSVQGAQGTQYF. The genes are TRBV19 and TRBJ2-5; TRBD1 aligns across 9 bases. Germline V gives CDR1 LNHDA, CDR2 SQIVND (reference sequence). V was clipped by 5 bases and J by 7 bases; unmatched bases: 8. The CDR3 spans 14 residues.

This clone was found once. J is TRBJ2-7 and V is TRBV29-1, with 9 bases aligning to TRBD2. J was trimmed by 3 bases and V by 6 bases; bases with no gene match: 9. This CDR3 comprises 14 residues. Per the germline V gene, CDR1 is SQVTM and CDR2 is ANQGSEA. CDR3 region: CSVGGGSGSYEQYF. Here the CDR3 DNA reads TGCAGCGTGGGCGGGGGTAGCGGGAGCTACGAGCAGTACTTC.

CDR3 DNA sequence: TGCGCCAGCAGTTCGAGGGATTCAGATACGCAGTATTTT. It specifies CASSSRDSDTQYF. The V and J genes are TRBV10-1 and TRBJ2-3; D is possibly TRBD2 (5 bases). The germline gives CDR1 WNHNN, CDR2 SYGVQD (reference sequence). Trimming cost V 5 bases and J 4 bases, with 10 bases left between them. The CDR3 totals 13 residues.

The gene calls are TRBV5-4 and TRBJ2-1, with 8 bases fitting TRBD1. Germline trimming cut 5 bases from V and 0 bases from J; bases unmatched to any gene: 4. Germline values: CDR1 SGHNT, CDR2 YYREEE (reference sequence). CDR3 length: 15 amino acids. The CDR3 reads CASSSDRGSYNEQFF. DNA for the CDR3: TGTGCCAGCAGTTCCGACAGGGGCTCCTACAATGAGCAGTTCTTC.

The rearrangement links TRBV19 to TRBJ2-5; D is uncertain. V gave up 5 bases and J gave up 2 bases, with 15 bases separating them. Germline V gene data show CDR1 as LNHDA and CDR2 as SQIVND (reference sequence). The CDR3 spans 15 residues. CDR3 DNA: TGTGCCAGTAGTCCCAGTGGGCGAATTCAAGAGACCCAGTACTTC. Protein: CASSPSGRIQETQYF.

This chain links TRBV18 with TRBJ2-1, with 8 positions matching TRBD2. J lost 12 bases, V lost 1 base, and 17 bases had no gene match. This CDR3 region has 17 residues. Germline-derived CDR1 and CDR2 are KGHSH and LQKENI. DNA for the CDR3: TGTGCCAGCTCACCACGGGCTTGGGCGGGAGGAATGACTCGGCAGTTCTTC. Translating gives CASSPRAWAGGMTRQFF.

V is TRBV6-5 and J is TRBJ1-2; perhaps TRBD1 as D (5 bases). V lost 6 bases and J 7 bases, leaving 21 bases between the germline ends. The CDR3 runs 15 residues. CDR1 is MNHEY and CDR2 is SVGAGI in the germline V gene. The CDR3 DNA reads as TGTGCCAGCAGGGGGGGAGCACCCCTTTTCTCTGGCTACACCTTC. It codes for CASRGGAPLFSGYTF.

This clone has just a few counts. The chain employs TRBV27 and TRBJ2-2; D is uncertain. Germline CDR1 and CDR2: MNHEY and SMNVEV (reference sequence). Trimming removed 3 bases from V and 7 bases from J, with 3 bases in between. This CDR3 spans 11 amino acids. The CDR3 reads CASSFRGELFF. CDR3 coding DNA: TGTGCCAGCAGTTTTCGCGGGGAGCTGTTTTTT.

The rearrangement joins TRBV13 to TRBJ2-1; the D is unclear. The CDR3 spans 18 residues. Trimming removed 5 bases from V and 6 bases from J, with 26 bases in between. The germline V gene has CDR1 PRHDT and CDR2 FYEKMQ (reference sequence). In DNA, the CDR3 is TGTGCCAGCAGCAGCCAAACCAACAGCCGCCCAAGATTCAATGAGCAGTTCTTC. This gives the protein CASSSQTNSRPRFNEQFF.

The chain combines TRBV28 with TRBJ2-5; TRBD2 matches 7 bases. V dropped 6 bases and J dropped 9; count of bases not matched to a gene: 13. Germline V gene data show CDR1 as MDHEN and CDR2 as SYDVKM. CDR3 size: 14 residues. The CDR3 loop reads CASRPDSGGGSQYF. As DNA, the CDR3 is TGTGCCAGCAGACCCGACTCGGGAGGTGGTTCCCAGTACTTC.

This clone was found a few times. The chain combines TRBV5-1 with TRBJ2-5; D is unclear. V was pared by 2 bases and J by 3 bases, with 11 bases between. Germline assignment: CDR1 SGHRS and CDR2 YFSETQ. CDR3 length equals 14 residues. CDR3 loop: CASSLYPGEETQYF. CDR3 nucleotides: TGCGCCAGCAGCTTATATCCCGGTGAAGAGACCCAGTACTTC.

The chain employs TRBV9 and TRBJ2-2, with D possibly being TRBD1 (6 bases). Germline CDR1 reads SGDLS; CDR2 reads YYNGEE. V was shortened by 3 bases and J by 3 bases, with 12 bases between the two germline ends. The CDR3 runs 15 residues. CDR3: CASSGMNRDTGELFF. The DNA for the CDR3 is TGTGCCAGCAGCGGCATGAACAGGGACACCGGGGAGCTGTTTTTT.

The V gene is TRBV7-9, the J gene TRBJ2-1, with D perhaps matching TRBD2 (6 bases). The length of the CDR3 is 14 residues. Germline V gene sequence: CDR1 SEHNR, CDR2 FQNEAQ (reference sequence). V gave up 5 bases and J gave up 8 bases, with 16 bases separating them. CDR3 loop: CASSPNQLAHEQFF. As DNA, the CDR3 is TGTGCCAGCAGCCCGAACCAACTAGCTCATGAGCAGTTCTTC.

J is TRBJ2-1 and V is TRBV12-5; no reliable D call. From germline, CDR1 is LGHNT and CDR2 FRNRAP. Trimming removed 2 bases from V and 5 bases from J, with 7 bases in between. This CDR3 is built from 13 residues. CDR3 sequence (DNA): TGTGCTAGTGGTTTGCCAATCCACAATGAGCAGTTCTTC. Encoded protein: CASGLPIHNEQFF.

This chain links TRBV5-1 with TRBJ2-1; D not certain. Germline values: CDR1 SGHRS, CDR2 YFSETQ. The CDR3 totals 12 residues. Trimming took 2 bases from V and 8 from J, leaving 8 bases between them. The CDR3: CASSFSGDEQFF. In nucleotides, the CDR3 is TGCGCCAGCAGCTTTTCAGGTGATGAGCAGTTCTTC. Variable domain in full (rest from reference TRBV5-1 and TRBJ2-1): KAGVTQTPRYLIKTRGQQVTLSCSPISGHRSVSWYQQTPGQGLQFLFEYFSETQRNKGNFPGRFSGRQFSNSRSEMNVSTLELGDSALYLCASSFSGDEQFFGPGTRLTVL.

This sequence joins TRBV7-2 and TRBJ1-1; the match to TRBD1 covers 8 bases. Losses at the gene ends were 3 bases for V and 11 bases for J; bases not matched to a gene: 11. The CDR3 extends over 14 amino acids. CDR1 and CDR2 (germline): SGHTA, FQGNSA. CDR3: CASSLDRASREAFF. DNA of the CDR3: TGTGCCAGCAGCTTGGACAGGGCGTCCCGCGAGGCTTTCTTT.

V gene TRBV9 combines with J gene TRBJ2-1, with TRBD1 matching over 9 bases. Germline CDR1 SGDLS, CDR2 YYNGEE. The junction had 6 bases not matched to a gene; V was cut back by 4 bases and J by 4 bases. The CDR3 contains 15 residues. The CDR3 here is CASSPGQGPYNEQFF. DNA of the CDR3: TGTGCCAGCAGCCCAGGACAGGGGCCTTACAATGAGCAGTTCTTC.

The V gene is TRBV4-1, the J gene TRBJ1-2; 7 nucleotides match TRBD1. This CDR3 has 15 residues. Germline V CDR1 and CDR2: MGHRA, YSYEKL. Trimming removed 1 base from V and 4 bases from J; junction bases left unmatched: 6. The CDR3 DNA reads TGCGCCAGCAGCCAAGTTCCAGGGGGAAGCTATGGCTACACCTTC. As protein: CASSQVPGGSYGYTF.